This T cell receptor (beta chain) was recorded in a study of OX40 agonist ivuxolimab in advanced cancers. For the wider study: Ivuxolimab was a fully human IgG2 agonistic monoclonal antibody targeting the costimulatory receptor OX40 (CD134). Intravenous ivuxolimab was administered to patients every 2 weeks at six dose levels: 0.01, 0.1, 0.3, 1.5, 3 and 10 mg/kg. Among the roughly 52 dose-escalation patients, about 20 had hepatocellular carcinoma, roughly 15 melanoma, 9 renal cell carcinoma and 9 head and neck cancer. A male proportion of 70% to 90% and a mean age of around 60 years, ranging from about 20 to 85, were recorded for the dose-escalation cohort. Patients were allowed to have had prior anti-PD-1, anti-PD-L1 or anti-CTLA-4 therapy, and 30% to 50% of the dose-escalation patients had previously received checkpoint inhibitors. Partial responses occurred in three dose-escalation patients: two with cutaneous melanoma and one with hepatocellular carcinoma. Peripheral TCRbeta sequencing aimed to test whether ivuxolimab altered TCR sequence diversity and caused clonal T-cell expansion. The paper reports the monotherapy dose-escalation portion (N = 52 patients) of the phase I ivuxolimab trial. Paper-wide results and their limitations: The antigen specificity of the peripheral T cells that underwent clonal expansion was not determined. Low levels of normalized T-cell clonal expansion were also seen in some patients who did not respond. After ivuxolimab, CD8+ T cells had more expanded clones than CD4+ T cells on average. At doses from 0.1 to 3.0 mg/kg, clonal expansion was seen in both CD4+ and CD8+ blood T cells between baseline and week 6. Partial responders in the 0.1-3.0 mg/kg groups had among the lowest normalized peripheral clonal expansion, especially among CD8+ T cells.

Via the germline V gene, CDR1 is SNHLY and CDR2 FYNNEI. From the cysteine through the phenylalanine, the CDR3 covers 13 amino acids. The CDR3 DNA has 39 bases and is translated from base 1. V and J are truncated by 4 bases and 9 bases respectively, leaving an intervening sequence of 10 bases. Concerning this clone: Its antigen target is currently unknown. Per-base quality was not reported, and no clone a single base away is much larger than it.

Genomic DNA was isolated from the sorted cells so that the TCRbeta CDR3 region could be sequenced. The immunoSEQ Assay was used for sequencing of TCRbeta CDR3 regions. TCRdb limited this immuneACCESS table to in-frame rearrangements with V and J called. A share of clones is missing; checked studies link under half to unresolved V genes, and the rest is unexplained. The sample yields 75,000 to 100,000 clones; roughly 93% were counted once. Roughly 0.75% of the sample belongs to the ten largest clones. The trial excluded patients who had a history of autoimmune disease or were on systemic immunosuppression. Peripheral blood for TCR sequencing was collected from all dose cohorts at baseline, on cycle 4 day 1, and on cycle 7 day 1. The samples were taken from a phase I, first-in-human, multicenter, open-label dose-escalation trial of ivuxolimab. Adults with locally advanced or metastatic melanoma, renal cell carcinoma, hepatocellular carcinoma or head and neck squamous cell carcinoma were enrolled in the trial. Before TCR sequencing, CD4+ T cells and CD8+ T cells from peripheral blood were sorted into separate populations.

The starting material was CD4+ or CD8+ T cells sorted from blood, obtained in a trial of the OX40 agonist ivuxolimab. The TCR was taken from an adult with an advanced solid tumor such as melanoma, head and neck, liver or kidney cancer. The chain uses TRBV2 and TRBJ1-6, with no D gene named confidently. The DNA reads TGTGCCAGCAGTGCGGGCAACAGTTCACCCCTCCACTTT. This is translated as CASSAGNSSPLHF.